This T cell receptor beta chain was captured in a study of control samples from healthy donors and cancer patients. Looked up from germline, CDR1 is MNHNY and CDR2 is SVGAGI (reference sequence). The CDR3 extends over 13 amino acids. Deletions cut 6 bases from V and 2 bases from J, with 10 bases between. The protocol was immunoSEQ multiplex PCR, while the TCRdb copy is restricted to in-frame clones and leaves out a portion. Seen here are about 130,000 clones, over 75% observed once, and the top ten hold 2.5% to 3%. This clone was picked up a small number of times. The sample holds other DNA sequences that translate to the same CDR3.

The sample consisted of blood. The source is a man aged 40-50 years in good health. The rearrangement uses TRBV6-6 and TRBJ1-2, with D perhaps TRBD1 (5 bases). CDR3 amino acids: CASSGTGNYGYTF. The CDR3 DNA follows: TGTGCCAGCAGCGGGACGGGGAACTATGGCTACACCTTC.